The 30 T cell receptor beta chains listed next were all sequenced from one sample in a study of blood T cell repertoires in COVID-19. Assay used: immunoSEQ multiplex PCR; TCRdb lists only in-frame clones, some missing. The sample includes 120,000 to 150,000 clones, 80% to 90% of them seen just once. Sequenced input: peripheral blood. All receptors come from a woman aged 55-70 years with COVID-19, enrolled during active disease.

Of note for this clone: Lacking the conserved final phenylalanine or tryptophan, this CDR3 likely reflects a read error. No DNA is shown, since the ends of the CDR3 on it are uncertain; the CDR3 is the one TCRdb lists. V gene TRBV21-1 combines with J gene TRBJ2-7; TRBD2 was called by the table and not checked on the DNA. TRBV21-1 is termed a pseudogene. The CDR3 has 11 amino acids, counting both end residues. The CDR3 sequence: CASSKAETREL.

DNA for the CDR3: TGCGCCAGCAGTGACGGGAGAGGCGATGGCTACACCTTC. Residues: CASSDGRGDGYTF. This chain links TRBV10-1 with TRBJ1-2, with no clear D. CDR3 length: 13 residues. Germline lookup yields CDR1 WNHNN and CDR2 SYGVQD (reference sequence). Trimming cost V 3 bases and J 6 bases, with 11 bases left between them.

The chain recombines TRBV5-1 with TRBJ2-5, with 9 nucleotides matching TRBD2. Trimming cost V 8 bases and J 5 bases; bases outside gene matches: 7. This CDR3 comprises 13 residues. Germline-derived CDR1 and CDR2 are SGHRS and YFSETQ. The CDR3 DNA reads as TGCGCCAGTAATCAAGCGGGGGGTGAGACCCAGTACTTC. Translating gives CASNQAGGETQYF.

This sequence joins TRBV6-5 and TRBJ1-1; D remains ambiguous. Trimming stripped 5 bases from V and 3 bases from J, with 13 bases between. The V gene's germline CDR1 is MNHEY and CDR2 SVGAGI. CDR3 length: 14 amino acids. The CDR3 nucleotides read TGTGCCAGCAGTAACAGTGGGTCCTACACTGAAGCTTTCTTT. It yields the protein CASSNSGSYTEAFF.

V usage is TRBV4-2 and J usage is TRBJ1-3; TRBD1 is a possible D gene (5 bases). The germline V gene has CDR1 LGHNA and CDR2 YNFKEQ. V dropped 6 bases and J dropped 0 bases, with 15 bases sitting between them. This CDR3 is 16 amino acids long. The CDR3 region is CASSQSTASSGNTIYF. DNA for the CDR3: TGTGCCAGCAGTCAATCGACAGCGAGCTCTGGAAACACCATATATTTT.

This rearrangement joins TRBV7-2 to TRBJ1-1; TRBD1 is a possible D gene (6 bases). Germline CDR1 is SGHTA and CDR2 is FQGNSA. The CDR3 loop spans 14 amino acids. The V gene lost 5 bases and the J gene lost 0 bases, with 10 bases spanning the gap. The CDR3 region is CASSTGQMNTEAFF. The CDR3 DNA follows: TGTGCCAGCAGCACCGGACAGATGAACACTGAAGCTTTCTTT.

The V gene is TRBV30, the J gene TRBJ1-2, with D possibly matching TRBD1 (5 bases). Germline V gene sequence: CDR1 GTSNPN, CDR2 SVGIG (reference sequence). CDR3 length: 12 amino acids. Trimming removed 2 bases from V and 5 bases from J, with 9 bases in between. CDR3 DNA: TGTGCCTGGAGTCCAGGGTGGTATGGCTACACCTTC. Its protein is CAWSPGWYGYTF.

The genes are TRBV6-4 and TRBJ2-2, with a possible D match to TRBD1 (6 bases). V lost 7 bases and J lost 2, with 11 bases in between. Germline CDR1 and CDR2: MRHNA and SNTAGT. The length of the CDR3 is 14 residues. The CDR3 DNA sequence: TGTGCCAGCACCCAGGACAGAAACACCGGGGAGCTGTTTTTT. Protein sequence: CASTQDRNTGELFF.

As DNA, the CDR3 is TGTGCCAGCAGCCCCGCACAGCGGTCCAACAATGAGCAGTTCTTC. Translation: CASSPAQRSNNEQFF. This sequence joins TRBV9 and TRBJ2-1; D is possibly TRBD2 (5 bases). V lost 4 bases and J lost 5, with 16 bases in between. CDR3 length: 15 residues. Germline loops: CDR1 SGDLS, CDR2 YYNGEE.

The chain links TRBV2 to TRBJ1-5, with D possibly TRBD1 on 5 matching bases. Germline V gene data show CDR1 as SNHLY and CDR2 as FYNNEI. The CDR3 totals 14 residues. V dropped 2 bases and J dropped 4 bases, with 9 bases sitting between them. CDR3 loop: CASSEQGSNQPQHF. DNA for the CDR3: TGTGCCAGCAGTGAACAGGGATCGAATCAGCCCCAGCATTTT.

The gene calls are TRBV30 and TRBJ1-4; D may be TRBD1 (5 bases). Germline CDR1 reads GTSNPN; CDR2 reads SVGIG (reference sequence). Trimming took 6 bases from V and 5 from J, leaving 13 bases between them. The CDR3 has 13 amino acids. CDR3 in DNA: TGTGCCTGCCGGGGGGGGACCAATGAAAAACTGTTTTTT. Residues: CACRGGTNEKLFF.

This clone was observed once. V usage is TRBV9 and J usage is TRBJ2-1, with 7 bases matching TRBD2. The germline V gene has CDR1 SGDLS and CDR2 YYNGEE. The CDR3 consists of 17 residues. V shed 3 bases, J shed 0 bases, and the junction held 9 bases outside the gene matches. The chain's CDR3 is CASSGRRGESSYNEQFF. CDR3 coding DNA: TGTGCCAGCAGCGGTCGTCGGGGGGAGAGCTCCTACAATGAGCAGTTCTTC.

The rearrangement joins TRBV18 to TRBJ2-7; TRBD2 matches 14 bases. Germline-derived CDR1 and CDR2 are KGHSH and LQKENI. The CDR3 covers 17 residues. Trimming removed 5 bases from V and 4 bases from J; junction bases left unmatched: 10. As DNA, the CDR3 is TGTGCCAGCTCATCCAACAGCGGGACTAGCGGGGGTTACGAGCAGTACTTC. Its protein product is CASSSNSGTSGGYEQYF. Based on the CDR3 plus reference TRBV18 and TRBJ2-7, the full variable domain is NAGVMQNPRHLVRRRGQEARLRCSPMKGHSHVYWYRQLPEEGLKFMVYLQKENIIDESGMPKERFSAEFPKEGPSILRIQQVVRGDSAAYFCASSSNSGTSGGYEQYFGPGTRLTVT.

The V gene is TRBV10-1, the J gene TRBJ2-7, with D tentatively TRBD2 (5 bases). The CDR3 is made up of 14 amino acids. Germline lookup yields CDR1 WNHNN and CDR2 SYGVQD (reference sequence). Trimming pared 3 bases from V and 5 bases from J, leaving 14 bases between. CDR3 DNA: TGCGCCAGCAGTGATAGCCAGGTGGGAGACGAGCAGTACTTC. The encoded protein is CASSDSQVGDEQYF.

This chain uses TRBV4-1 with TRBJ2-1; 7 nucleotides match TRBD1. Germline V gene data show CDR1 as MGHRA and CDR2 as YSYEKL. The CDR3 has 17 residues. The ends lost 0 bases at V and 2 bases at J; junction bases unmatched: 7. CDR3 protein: CASSQETGPGAYNEQFF. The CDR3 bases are TGCGCCAGCAGCCAAGAGACAGGGCCCGGGGCCTACAATGAGCAGTTCTTC.

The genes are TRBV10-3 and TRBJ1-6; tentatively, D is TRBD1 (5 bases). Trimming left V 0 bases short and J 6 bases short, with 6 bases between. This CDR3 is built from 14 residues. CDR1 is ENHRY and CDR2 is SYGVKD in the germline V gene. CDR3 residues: CAISESQGNSPLHF. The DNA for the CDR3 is TGTGCCATCAGTGAGTCCCAGGGTAATTCACCCCTCCACTTT.

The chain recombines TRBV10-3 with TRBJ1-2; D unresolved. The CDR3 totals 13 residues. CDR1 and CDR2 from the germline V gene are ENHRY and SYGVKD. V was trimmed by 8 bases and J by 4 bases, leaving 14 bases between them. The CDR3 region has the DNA TGTGCCATCGAGGCGGGCTCGGGCTATGGCTACACCTTC. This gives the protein CAIEAGSGYGYTF.

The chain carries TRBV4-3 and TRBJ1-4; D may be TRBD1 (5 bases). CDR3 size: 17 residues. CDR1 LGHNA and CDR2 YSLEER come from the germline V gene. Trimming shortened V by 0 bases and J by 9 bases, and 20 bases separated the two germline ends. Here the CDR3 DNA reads TGCGCCAGCAGCCAAGAAGCCGTTTCAGGGATAGGGCAAAAACTGTTTTTT. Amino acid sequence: CASSQEAVSGIGQKLFF.

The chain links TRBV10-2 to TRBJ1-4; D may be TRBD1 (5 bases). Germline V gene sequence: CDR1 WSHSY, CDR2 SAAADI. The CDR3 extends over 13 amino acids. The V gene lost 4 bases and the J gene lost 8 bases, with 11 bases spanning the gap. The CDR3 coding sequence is TGCGCCAGCAGTGTCAGGGCGGGGGAAAAACTGTTTTTT. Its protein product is CASSVRAGEKLFF.

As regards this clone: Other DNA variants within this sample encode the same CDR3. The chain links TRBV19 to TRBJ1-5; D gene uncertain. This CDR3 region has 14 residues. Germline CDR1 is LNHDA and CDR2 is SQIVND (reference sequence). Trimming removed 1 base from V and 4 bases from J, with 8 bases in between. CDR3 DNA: TGTGCCAGTAGTATAGCGGGCGGGAATCAGCCCCAGCATTTT. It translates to CASSIAGGNQPQHF. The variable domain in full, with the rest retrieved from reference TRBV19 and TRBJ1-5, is DGGITQSPKYLFRKEGQNVTLSCEQNLNHDAMYWYRQDPGQGLRLIYYSQIVNDFQKGDIAEGYSVSREKKESFPLTVTSAQKNPTAFYLCASSIAGGNQPQHFGDGTRLSIL.

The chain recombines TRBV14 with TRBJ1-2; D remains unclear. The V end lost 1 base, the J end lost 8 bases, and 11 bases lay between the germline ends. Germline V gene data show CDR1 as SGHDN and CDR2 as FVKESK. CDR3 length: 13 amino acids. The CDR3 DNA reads TGTGCCAGCAGCCAAGGGCCGGGGAGAGGCTACACCTTC. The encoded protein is CASSQGPGRGYTF.

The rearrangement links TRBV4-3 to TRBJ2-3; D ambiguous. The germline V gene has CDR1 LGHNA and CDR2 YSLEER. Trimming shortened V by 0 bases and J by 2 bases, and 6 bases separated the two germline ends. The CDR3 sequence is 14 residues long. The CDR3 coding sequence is TGCGCCAGCAGCCAAGACGTAAACACAGATACGCAGTATTTT. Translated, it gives CASSQDVNTDTQYF.

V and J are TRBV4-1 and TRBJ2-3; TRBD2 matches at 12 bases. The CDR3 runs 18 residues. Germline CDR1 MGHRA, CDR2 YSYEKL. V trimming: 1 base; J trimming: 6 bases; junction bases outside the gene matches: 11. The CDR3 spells CASSQVLLAGGPPDTQYF. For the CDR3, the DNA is TGCGCCAGCAGCCAAGTCCTACTAGCGGGGGGACCCCCGGATACGCAGTATTTT.

The CDR3 region is CASSADYTDTQYF. CDR3 sequence (DNA): TGTGCCAGTAGTGCGGACTACACAGATACGCAGTATTTT. The chain has TRBV19 and TRBJ2-3; D perhaps matches TRBD2 (6 bases). CDR1 and CDR2 (germline): LNHDA, SQIVND (reference sequence). The CDR3 sequence is 13 residues long. With 5 bases removed from V and 2 bases from J, the gap between germline ends came to 8 bases. Based on the CDR3 plus reference TRBV19 and TRBJ2-3, the full variable domain is DGGITQSPKYLFRKEGQNVTLSCEQNLNHDAMYWYRQDPGQGLRLIYYSQIVNDFQKGDIAEGYSVSREKKESFPLTVTSAQKNPTAFYLCASSADYTDTQYFGPGTRLTVL.

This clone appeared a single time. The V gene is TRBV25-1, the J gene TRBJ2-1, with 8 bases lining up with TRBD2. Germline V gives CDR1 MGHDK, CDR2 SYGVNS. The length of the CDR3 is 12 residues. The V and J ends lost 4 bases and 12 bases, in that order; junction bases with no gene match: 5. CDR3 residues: CASSAGGIGQFF. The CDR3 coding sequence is TGTGCCAGCAGTGCGGGGGGGATTGGGCAGTTCTTC.

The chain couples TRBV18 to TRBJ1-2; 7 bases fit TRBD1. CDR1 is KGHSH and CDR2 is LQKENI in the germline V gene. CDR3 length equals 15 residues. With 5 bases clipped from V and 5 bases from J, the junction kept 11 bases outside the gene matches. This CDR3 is CASSNRGTERYGYTF. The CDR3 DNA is TGTGCCAGCTCAAATAGAGGGACAGAGAGATATGGCTACACCTTC.

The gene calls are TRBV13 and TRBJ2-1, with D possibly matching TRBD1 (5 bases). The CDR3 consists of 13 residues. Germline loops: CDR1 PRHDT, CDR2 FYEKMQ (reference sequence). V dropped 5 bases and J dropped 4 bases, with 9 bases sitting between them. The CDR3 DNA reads TGTGCCAGCAGCCCGACAGATTACAATGAGCAGTTCTTC. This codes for CASSPTDYNEQFF.

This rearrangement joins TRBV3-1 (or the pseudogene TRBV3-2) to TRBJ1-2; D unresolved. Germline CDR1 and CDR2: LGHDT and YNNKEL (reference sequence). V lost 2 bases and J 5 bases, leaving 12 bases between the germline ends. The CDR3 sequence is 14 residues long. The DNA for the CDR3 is TGTGCCAGCAGCCAAATCCAACTGCTATATGGCTACACCTTC. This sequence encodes CASSQIQLLYGYTF.

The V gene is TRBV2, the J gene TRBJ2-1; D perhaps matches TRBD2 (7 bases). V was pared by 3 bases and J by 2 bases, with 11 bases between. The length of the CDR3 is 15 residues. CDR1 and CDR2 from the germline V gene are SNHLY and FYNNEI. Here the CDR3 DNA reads TGTGCCAGCAGTGAGGGCGGGGGCGCCTACAATGAGCAGTTCTTC. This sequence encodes CASSEGGGAYNEQFF.

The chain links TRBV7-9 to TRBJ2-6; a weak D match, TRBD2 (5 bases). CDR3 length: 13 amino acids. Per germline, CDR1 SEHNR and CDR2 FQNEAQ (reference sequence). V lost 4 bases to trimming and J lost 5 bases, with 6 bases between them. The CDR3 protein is CASSSGRANVLTF. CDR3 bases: TGTGCCAGCAGCTCGGGAAGGGCCAACGTCCTGACTTTC.